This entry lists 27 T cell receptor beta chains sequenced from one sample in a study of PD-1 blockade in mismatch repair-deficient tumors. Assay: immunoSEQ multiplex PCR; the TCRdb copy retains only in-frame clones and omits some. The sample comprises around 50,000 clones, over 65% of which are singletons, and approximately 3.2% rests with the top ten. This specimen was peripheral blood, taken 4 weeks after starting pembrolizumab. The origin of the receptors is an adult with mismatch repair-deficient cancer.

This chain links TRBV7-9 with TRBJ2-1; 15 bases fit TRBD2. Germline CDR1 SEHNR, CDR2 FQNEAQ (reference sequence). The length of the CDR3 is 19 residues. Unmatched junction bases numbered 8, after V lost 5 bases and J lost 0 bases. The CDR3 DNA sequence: TGTGCCAGCAGCCCCCGGACTAGCGGGAGGGCGTCCTCCTACAATGAGCAGTTCTTC. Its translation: CASSPRTSGRASSYNEQFF.

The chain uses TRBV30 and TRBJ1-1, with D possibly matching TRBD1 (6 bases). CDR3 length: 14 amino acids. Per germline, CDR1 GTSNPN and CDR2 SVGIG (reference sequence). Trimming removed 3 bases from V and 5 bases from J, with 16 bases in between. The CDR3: CAWSKLRGRTEAFF. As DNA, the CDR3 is TGTGCCTGGAGCAAACTCAGGGGAAGGACTGAAGCTTTCTTT.

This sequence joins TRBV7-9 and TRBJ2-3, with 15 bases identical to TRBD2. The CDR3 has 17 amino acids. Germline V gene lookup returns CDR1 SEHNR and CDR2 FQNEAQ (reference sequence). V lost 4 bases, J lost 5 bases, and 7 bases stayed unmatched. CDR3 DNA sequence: TGTGCCAGCAGCTCTTGGACTAGCGGGAGGGCCGTAGATACGCAGTATTTT. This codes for CASSSWTSGRAVDTQYF.

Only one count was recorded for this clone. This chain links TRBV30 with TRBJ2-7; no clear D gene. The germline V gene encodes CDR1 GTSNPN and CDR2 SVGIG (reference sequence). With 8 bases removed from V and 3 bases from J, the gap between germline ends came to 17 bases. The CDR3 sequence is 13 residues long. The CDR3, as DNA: TGTGCCGGTCAGAGGCCCACTAACTACGAGCAGTACTTC. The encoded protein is CAGQRPTNYEQYF.

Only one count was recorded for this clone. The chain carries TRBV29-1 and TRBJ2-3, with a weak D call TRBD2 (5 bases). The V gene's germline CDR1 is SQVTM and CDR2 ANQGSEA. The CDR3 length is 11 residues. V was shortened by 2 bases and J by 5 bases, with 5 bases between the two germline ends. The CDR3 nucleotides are TGCAGCGTTGAAACTAGAGATACGCAGTATTTT. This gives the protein CSVETRDTQYF.

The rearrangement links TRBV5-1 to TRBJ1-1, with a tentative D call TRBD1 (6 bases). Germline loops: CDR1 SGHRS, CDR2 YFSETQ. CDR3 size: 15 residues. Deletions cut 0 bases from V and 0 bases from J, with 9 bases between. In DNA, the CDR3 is TGCGCCAGCAGCTTGGCCCACAGGGTGAACACTGAAGCTTTCTTT. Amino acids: CASSLAHRVNTEAFF.

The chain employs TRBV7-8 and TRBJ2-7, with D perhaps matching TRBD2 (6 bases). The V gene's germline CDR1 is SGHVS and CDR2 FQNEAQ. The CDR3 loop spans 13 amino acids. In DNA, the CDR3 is TGTGCTGCCGGCGGCGGGGTCCTCGTCGAGCAGTACTTC. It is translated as CAAGGGVLVEQYF.

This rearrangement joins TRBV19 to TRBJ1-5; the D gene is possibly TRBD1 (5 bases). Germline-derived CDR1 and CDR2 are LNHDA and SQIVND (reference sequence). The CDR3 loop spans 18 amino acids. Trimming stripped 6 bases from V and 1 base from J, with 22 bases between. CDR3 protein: CASSPQGKMLISNQPQHF. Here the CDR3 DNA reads TGTGCCAGTAGCCCTCAGGGTAAGATGCTGATAAGCAATCAGCCCCAGCATTTT. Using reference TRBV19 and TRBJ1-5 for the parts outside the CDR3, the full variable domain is DGGITQSPKYLFRKEGQNVTLSCEQNLNHDAMYWYRQDPGQGLRLIYYSQIVNDFQKGDIAEGYSVSREKKESFPLTVTSAQKNPTAFYLCASSPQGKMLISNQPQHFGDGTRLSIL.

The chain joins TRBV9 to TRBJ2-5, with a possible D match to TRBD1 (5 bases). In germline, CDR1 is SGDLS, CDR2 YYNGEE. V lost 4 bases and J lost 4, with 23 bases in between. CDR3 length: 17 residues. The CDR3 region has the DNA TGTGCCAGCAGCCCCCGGTGGTTAGCCCAAGGGGCAGAGACCCAGTACTTC. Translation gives CASSPRWLAQGAETQYF.

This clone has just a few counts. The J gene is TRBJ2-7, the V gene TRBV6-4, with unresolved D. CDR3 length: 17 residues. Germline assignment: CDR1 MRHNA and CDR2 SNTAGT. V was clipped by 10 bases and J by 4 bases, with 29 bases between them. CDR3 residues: CATKWVMDRSVLYEQYF. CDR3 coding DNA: TGTGCCACCAAGTGGGTTATGGACCGCTCCGTGTTGTACGAGCAGTACTTC.

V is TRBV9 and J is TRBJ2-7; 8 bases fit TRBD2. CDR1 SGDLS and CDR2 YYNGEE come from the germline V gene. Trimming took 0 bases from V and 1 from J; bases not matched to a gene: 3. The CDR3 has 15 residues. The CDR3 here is CASSVDAGGSYEQYF. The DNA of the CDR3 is TGTGCCAGCAGCGTAGACGCGGGGGGATCCTACGAGCAGTACTTC.

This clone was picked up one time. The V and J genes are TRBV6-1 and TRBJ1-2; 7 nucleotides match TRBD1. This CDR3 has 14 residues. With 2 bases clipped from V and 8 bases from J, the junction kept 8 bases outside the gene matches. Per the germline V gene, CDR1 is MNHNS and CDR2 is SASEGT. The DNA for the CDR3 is TGTGCCAGCAGTGAAAGACAGGGTCAGGGAGGCTACACCTTC. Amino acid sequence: CASSERQGQGGYTF.

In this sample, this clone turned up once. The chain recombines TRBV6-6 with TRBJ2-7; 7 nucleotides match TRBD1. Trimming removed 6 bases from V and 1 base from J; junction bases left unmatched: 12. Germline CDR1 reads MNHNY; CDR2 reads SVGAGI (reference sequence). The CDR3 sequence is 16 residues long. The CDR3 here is CASRDSGQAYSYEQYF. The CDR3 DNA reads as TGTGCCAGCAGGGACTCTGGACAGGCCTATTCCTACGAGCAGTACTTC.

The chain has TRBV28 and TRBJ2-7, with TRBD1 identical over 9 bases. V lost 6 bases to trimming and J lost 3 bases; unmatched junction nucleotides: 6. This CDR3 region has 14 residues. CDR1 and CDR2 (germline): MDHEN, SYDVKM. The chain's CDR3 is CASRTGTGSYEQYF. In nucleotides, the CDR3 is TGTGCCAGCAGAACCGGGACAGGGAGCTACGAGCAGTACTTC.

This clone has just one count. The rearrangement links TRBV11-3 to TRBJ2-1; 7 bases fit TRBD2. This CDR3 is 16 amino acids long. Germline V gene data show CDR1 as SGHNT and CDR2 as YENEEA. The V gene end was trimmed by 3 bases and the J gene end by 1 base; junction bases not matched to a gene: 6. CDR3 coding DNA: TGTGCCAGCAGCTTCGGGGGAGGGGCGTCCTACAATGAGCAGTTCTTC. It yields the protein CASSFGGGASYNEQFF.

The CDR3, as DNA: TGTGCCAGCAGCCTCGGACCAGCCCTAGGGGAGACCCAGTACTTC. Amino acid sequence: CASSLGPALGETQYF. This chain joins TRBV9 and TRBJ2-5, with D uncertain. V lost 4 bases and J lost 5, with 18 bases in between. Germline V CDR1 and CDR2: SGDLS, YYNGEE. The CDR3 sequence is 15 residues long. The full variable domain, in which reference TRBV9 and TRBJ2-5 provide the parts outside the CDR3, is DSGVTQTPKHLITATGQRVTLRCSPRSGDLSVYWYQQSLDQGLQFLIQYYNGEERAKGNILERFSAQQFPDLHSELNLSSLELGDSALYFCASSLGPALGETQYFGPGTRLLVL.

In DNA form, the CDR3 reads TGTGCCTGGAGCGCCCCCCCAGCAAATGAGCAGTTCTTC. It encodes CAWSAPPANEQFF. The rearrangement links TRBV30 to TRBJ2-1; no clear D gene. Trimming left V 3 bases short and J 7 bases short, with 13 bases between. The CDR3 has 13 residues. Germline V gives CDR1 GTSNPN, CDR2 SVGIG (reference sequence).

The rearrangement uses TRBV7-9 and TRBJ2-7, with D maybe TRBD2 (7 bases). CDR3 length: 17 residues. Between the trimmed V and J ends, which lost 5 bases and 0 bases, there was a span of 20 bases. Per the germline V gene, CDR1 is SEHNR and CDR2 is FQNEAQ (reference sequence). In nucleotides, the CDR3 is TGTGCCAGCAGCCCCTGGTCGGGGGGCCCAAGCTCCTACGAGCAGTACTTC. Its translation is CASSPWSGGPSSYEQYF.

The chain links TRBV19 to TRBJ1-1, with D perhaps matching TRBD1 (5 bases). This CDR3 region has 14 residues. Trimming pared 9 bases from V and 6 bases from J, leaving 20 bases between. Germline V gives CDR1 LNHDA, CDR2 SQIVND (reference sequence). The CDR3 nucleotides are TGTGCCAGCATTCGGAGGGGCGGGAGCGCTGAAGCTTTCTTT. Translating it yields CASIRRGGSAEAFF.

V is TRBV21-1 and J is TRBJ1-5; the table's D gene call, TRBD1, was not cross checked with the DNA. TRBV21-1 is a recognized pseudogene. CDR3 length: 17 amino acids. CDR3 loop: CASTISRDRSSNQPQHF. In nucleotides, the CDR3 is TGTGCCAGCACCATCAGCCGTGACAGGTCAAGCAATCAGCCCCAGCATTTT.

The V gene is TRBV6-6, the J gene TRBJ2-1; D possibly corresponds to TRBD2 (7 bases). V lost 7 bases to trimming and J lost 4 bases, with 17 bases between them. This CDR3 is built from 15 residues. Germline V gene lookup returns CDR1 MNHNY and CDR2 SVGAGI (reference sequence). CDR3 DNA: TGTGCCAGCACCTGGAGGGGGGAGGGATACAATGAGCAGTTCTTC. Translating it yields CASTWRGEGYNEQFF.

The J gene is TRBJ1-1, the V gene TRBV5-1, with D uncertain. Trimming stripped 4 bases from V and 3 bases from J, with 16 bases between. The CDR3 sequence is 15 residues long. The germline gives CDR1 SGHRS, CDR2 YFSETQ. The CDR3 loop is CASSQRDGIYTEAFF. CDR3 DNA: TGCGCCAGCAGCCAGAGAGACGGAATATACACTGAAGCTTTCTTT.

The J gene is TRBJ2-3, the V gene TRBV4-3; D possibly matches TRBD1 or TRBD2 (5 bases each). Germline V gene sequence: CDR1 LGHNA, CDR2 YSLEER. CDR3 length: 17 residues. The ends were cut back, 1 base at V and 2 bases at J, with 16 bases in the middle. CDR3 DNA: TGCGCCAGCAGCCAAGGGGGGTTTGGGCGGATCACAGATACGCAGTATTTT. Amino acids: CASSQGGFGRITDTQYF.

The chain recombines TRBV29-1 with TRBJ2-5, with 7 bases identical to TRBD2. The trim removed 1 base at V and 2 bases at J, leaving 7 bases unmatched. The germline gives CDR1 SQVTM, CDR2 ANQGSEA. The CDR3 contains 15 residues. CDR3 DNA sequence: TGCAGCGTTGAAGGAGGACGGGGGGTACAAGAGACCCAGTACTTC. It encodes CSVEGGRGVQETQYF.

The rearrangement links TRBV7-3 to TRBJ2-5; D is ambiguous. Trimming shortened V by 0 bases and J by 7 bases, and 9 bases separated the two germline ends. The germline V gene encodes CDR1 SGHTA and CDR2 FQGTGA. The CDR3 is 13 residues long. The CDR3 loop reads CASSLTPLGTQYF. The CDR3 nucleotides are TGTGCCAGCAGCTTAACCCCACTGGGGACCCAGTACTTC.

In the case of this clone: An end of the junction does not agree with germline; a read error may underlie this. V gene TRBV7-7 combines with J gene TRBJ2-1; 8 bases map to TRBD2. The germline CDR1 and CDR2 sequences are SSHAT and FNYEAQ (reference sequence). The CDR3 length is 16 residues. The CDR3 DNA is TGTGCTAGCAGCTTGGGGAGCGGGAGAGGGAACAATGAGCAGTTCTTC. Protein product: CASSLGSGRGNNEQFF. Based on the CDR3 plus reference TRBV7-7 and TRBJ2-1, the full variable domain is GAGVSQSPRYKVTKRGQDVTLRCDPISSHATLYWYQQALGQGPEFLTYFNYEAQPDKSGLPSDRFSAERPEGSISTLTIQRTEQRDSAMYRCASSLGSGRGNNEQFFGPGTRLTVL.

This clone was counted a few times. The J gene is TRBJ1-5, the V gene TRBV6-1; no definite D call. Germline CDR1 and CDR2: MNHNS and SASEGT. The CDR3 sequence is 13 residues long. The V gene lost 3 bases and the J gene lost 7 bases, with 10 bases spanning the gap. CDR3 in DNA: TGTGCCAGCAGTGAGTCTCAAGAACAGCCCCAGCATTTT. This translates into CASSESQEQPQHF.